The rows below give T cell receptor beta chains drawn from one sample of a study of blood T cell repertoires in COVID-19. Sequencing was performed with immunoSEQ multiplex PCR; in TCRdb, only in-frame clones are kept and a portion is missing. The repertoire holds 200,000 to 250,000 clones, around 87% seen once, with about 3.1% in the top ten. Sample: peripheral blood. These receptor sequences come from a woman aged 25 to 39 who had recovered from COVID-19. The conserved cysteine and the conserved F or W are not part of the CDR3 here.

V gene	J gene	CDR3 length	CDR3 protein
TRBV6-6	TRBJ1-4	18	ASSSGTGGAFGLNNEKLF
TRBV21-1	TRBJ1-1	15	ASSLRTVPQPNTEAF
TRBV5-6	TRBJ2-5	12	ASSLGTRPETQY
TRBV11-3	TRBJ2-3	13	ASSTSTGFTDTQY
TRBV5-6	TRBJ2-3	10	ASSHRVRGWY
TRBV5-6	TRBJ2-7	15	ASSSRGLPRASYEQY
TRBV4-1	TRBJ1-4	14	ASSHPKDRGDEKLF
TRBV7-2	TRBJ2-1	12	ASSFTGGDNEQF
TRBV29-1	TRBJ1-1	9	SVEDQGEAF
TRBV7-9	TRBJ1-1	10	ASSLGWAEAF
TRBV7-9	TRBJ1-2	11	ASSYGQSYGYT
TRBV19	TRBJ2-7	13	ASSFSGGVSYEQY
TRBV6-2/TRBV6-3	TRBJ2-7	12	ASSYELGREEQY
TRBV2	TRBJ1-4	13	ASRGTGEEGKKLF
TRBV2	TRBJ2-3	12	ASLEELSPDTQY
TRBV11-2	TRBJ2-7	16	ASSLVVAGGGNSYEQY
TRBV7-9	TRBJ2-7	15	ASSLAIILQPSYEQY
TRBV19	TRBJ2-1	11	ASSILGSDEQF
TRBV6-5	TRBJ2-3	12	ASRTSGGTDTQY
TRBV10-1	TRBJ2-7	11	ASSGQGVNEQY
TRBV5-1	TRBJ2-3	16	ASSLWGLAGGSTDTQY
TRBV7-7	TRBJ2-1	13	ASSPHADSYNEQF
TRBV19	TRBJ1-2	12	ASSIRAQGSGYT
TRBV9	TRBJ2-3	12	ASSALGRTDTQY
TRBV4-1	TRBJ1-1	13	ASSHVSGVNTEAF
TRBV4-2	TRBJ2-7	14	ASSQLIAGGNYEQY